This TCR beta chain came from a study of cytomegalovirus exposure and HLA in healthy donors. Study-wide points: A previous analysis found most TCR beta V segments productive roughly 87% or roughly 30% of the time. HLA alleles were associated with around 17,000 TCR beta sequences in a later analysis at 0.05 false discovery rate.

Germline-derived CDR1 and CDR2 are LGHNA and YNFKEQ. V lost 2 bases, J lost 6 bases, and 17 bases lay in between. The CDR3 has 16 amino acids. The PCR made use of 60 Vbeta and 13 Jbeta primers. Assay: immunoSEQ multiplex PCR; the TCRdb copy retains only in-frame clones and omits some. The sample shows some 100,000 clones, around 70% of them seen only once. As regards this clone: Its antigen is still unknown.

Sequenced material: PBMCs. The origin of this receptor is a woman aged 50 to 60 in good health and CMV-seropositive. The genes are TRBV4-2 and TRBJ2-1; a weak D match, TRBD2 (5 bases). In DNA, the CDR3 is TGTGCCAGCAGCCAACGCCCTGGTGGCGGACTCAATGAGCAGTTCTTC. Residues: CASSQRPGGGLNEQFF.